This is a list of T cell receptor beta chains from one sample in a study of metastatic and nonmetastatic thyroid tumors. Through MiXCR, TCRdb re-clonotyped the PCR reads. The sample includes approximately 15,000 clones, about a quarter seen only once; the top ten take 12%. The sample taken for sequencing was tumor tissue. The origin of the receptors is a female donor with papillary thyroid cancer or a benign thyroid nodule (not recorded which). Some clones in this sample may be carry-over from other donors' samples. CDR3s leave out the opening cysteine and the closing phenylalanine or tryptophan. Not every row has a clone size; where given, it reads once, few, many or a size class.

v_call: TRBV29-1; clone_size: many; j_call: TRBJ2-7; cdr3_aa: SVEVFLKGAYEQY
v_call: TRBV5-1; clone_size: .; j_call: TRBJ2-7; cdr3_aa: ASSLVQVSAEQY
v_call: TRBV29-1; clone_size: many; j_call: TRBJ2-1; cdr3_aa: SVELVGTTLAEQF
v_call: TRBV27; clone_size: .; j_call: TRBJ2-7; cdr3_aa: ASSSHTNGRHEQY
v_call: TRBV20-1; clone_size: .; j_call: TRBJ2-3; cdr3_aa: SAPLSVSTYTQY
v_call: TRBV7-9; clone_size: many; j_call: TRBJ1-1; cdr3_aa: ASSSTEMNTEAF
v_call: TRBV6-2/TRBV6-3; clone_size: once; j_call: TRBJ2-5; cdr3_aa: ASSSPRDHNFQETQY
v_call: TRBV2; clone_size: many; j_call: TRBJ2-1; cdr3_aa: ASSSTSGIIHEQF
v_call: TRBV27; clone_size: many; j_call: TRBJ1-2; cdr3_aa: ASSFLNPQQGSYT
v_call: TRBV4-1; clone_size: many; j_call: TRBJ2-4; cdr3_aa: ASSRTGADIQY
v_call: TRBV2; clone_size: .; j_call: TRBJ2-2; cdr3_aa: ASSEERGGAVGDLF
v_call: TRBV29-1; clone_size: many; j_call: TRBJ2-5; cdr3_aa: SGGSRETQY
v_call: TRBV11-2; clone_size: .; j_call: TRBJ1-1; cdr3_aa: ASSPGGQGLLKAF
v_call: TRBV19; clone_size: medium-sized; j_call: TRBJ1-1; cdr3_aa: ASSVRKTGVAEAF
v_call: TRBV4-3; clone_size: .; j_call: TRBJ2-7; cdr3_aa: ASSQDLSDSYEQY
v_call: TRBV27; clone_size: medium-sized; j_call: TRBJ2-7; cdr3_aa: ARIPGEASKVEQY
v_call: TRBV28; clone_size: many; j_call: TRBJ2-7; cdr3_aa: ASSLIGISGRYEQY
v_call: TRBV9; clone_size: many; j_call: TRBJ2-5; cdr3_aa: ASSALVQETQY
v_call: TRBV12-3/TRBV12-4; clone_size: many; j_call: TRBJ2-1; cdr3_aa: ASSLTSGWSGEQF
v_call: TRBV4-1; clone_size: .; j_call: TRBJ1-1; cdr3_aa: ASSPTTSGPNTEAF
v_call: TRBV30; clone_size: .; j_call: TRBJ2-7; cdr3_aa: AWTRTSGRAVQY
v_call: TRBV27; clone_size: medium-sized; j_call: TRBJ1-2; cdr3_aa: ASSPTLGGFYGYT
v_call: TRBV6-1; clone_size: medium-sized; j_call: TRBJ2-7; cdr3_aa: ASSYVGTSSYEQY
v_call: TRBV7-9; clone_size: many; j_call: TRBJ2-7; cdr3_aa: ASDNSYEQY
v_call: TRBV9; clone_size: medium-sized; j_call: TRBJ1-2; cdr3_aa: ASSTGGNYGYT
v_call: TRBV4-1; clone_size: .; j_call: TRBJ2-5; cdr3_aa: ASSQGSTAFQETQY
v_call: TRBV20-1; clone_size: .; j_call: TRBJ2-7; cdr3_aa: SARDGGKKPYEQY
v_call: TRBV18; clone_size: medium-sized; j_call: TRBJ2-7; cdr3_aa: ASSPRPDSYEQY
v_call: TRBV4-2; clone_size: medium-sized; j_call: TRBJ2-7; cdr3_aa: ASSQELAGGYEQY
v_call: TRBV7-3; clone_size: medium-sized; j_call: TRBJ2-1; cdr3_aa: ASSPTGVPYNEQF
v_call: TRBV20-1; clone_size: many; j_call: TRBJ1-4; cdr3_aa: SARTGTNEKLF
v_call: TRBV12-3/TRBV12-4; clone_size: medium-sized; j_call: TRBJ1-3; cdr3_aa: ASSLVSGGSPLN
v_call: TRBV19; clone_size: .; j_call: TRBJ2-1; cdr3_aa: ASSMGGISGHSSYNEQF
v_call: TRBV12-3/TRBV12-4; clone_size: many; j_call: TRBJ2-1; cdr3_aa: ASSLGLAQF
v_call: TRBV5-1; clone_size: many; j_call: TRBJ2-1; cdr3_aa: ASSLAGLAVTNEQF
v_call: TRBV6-2/TRBV6-3; clone_size: few; j_call: TRBJ1-2; cdr3_aa: ASSYSSGANYGYT
v_call: TRBV20-1; clone_size: many; j_call: TRBJ2-7; cdr3_aa: SASPTSGSSYEQY
v_call: TRBV5-4; clone_size: .; j_call: TRBJ1-1; cdr3_aa: AISAGQGVTEAF
v_call: TRBV11-2; clone_size: .; j_call: TRBJ2-2; cdr3_aa: ASSLDLANTGELF
v_call: TRBV5-1; clone_size: .; j_call: TRBJ2-3; cdr3_aa: ASSFSESTDTQY
v_call: TRBV7-9; clone_size: once; j_call: TRBJ2-2; cdr3_aa: ASSWDRGNTGELF
v_call: TRBV5-4; clone_size: many; j_call: TRBJ2-7; cdr3_aa: ASSSGTSGTYEQY
v_call: TRBV9; clone_size: many; j_call: TRBJ2-7; cdr3_aa: ASSSNRERAYEQY
v_call: TRBV6-2/TRBV6-3; clone_size: medium-sized; j_call: TRBJ1-3; cdr3_aa: ASSFSGNTIY
v_call: TRBV30; clone_size: .; j_call: TRBJ2-3; cdr3_aa: AWMWFGTDTQY
v_call: TRBV11-2; clone_size: .; j_call: TRBJ1-2; cdr3_aa: AAGTGVYGYT
v_call: TRBV19; clone_size: many; j_call: TRBJ2-1; cdr3_aa: ASSRTDGNQYNEQF
v_call: TRBV18; clone_size: many; j_call: TRBJ2-7; cdr3_aa: ASSPRADRPYEQY
v_call: TRBV7-3; clone_size: .; j_call: TRBJ2-1; cdr3_aa: ASRSGTSGYNEQF
v_call: TRBV6-1; clone_size: .; j_call: TRBJ1-2; cdr3_aa: ASSEAINSYGYT
v_call: TRBV4-1; clone_size: many; j_call: TRBJ2-6; cdr3_aa: ASSQDGFAGANVLT
v_call: TRBV6-4; clone_size: many; j_call: TRBJ2-3; cdr3_aa: ASSDLTSGRPDTQY